These 29 T cell receptor beta chains share one sample of origin, sequenced in a study of T cell responses to AZD1222 COVID-19 vaccine. TCRdb's table, derived via immunoSEQ multiplex PCR, lists solely in-frame clones and lacks some. The sample consists of 75,000 to 85,000 clones, under 95% of them appearing once. The specimen comprised peripheral blood, sampled on day 0 of AZD1222 vaccination. The source of these receptors is an adult in good health.

The V gene is TRBV13, the J gene TRBJ2-3; D gene uncertain. CDR3 length: 13 residues. Looked up from germline, CDR1 is PRHDT and CDR2 is FYEKMQ (reference sequence). V was shortened by 3 bases and J by 2 bases, with 6 bases between the two germline ends. CDR3 region: CASSLTPTDTQYF. CDR3 bases: TGTGCCAGCAGCTTGACCCCCACAGATACGCAGTATTTT.

The chain carries TRBV3-1 (or the pseudogene TRBV3-2) and TRBJ1-3; D gene unclear. CDR1 LGHDT and CDR2 YNNKEL come from the germline V gene (reference sequence). The CDR3 contains 15 residues. V was trimmed by 3 bases and J by 2 bases, leaving 11 bases between them. DNA for the CDR3: TGTGCCAGCAGCCACCGATGGTTTACTGGAAACACCATATATTTT. It specifies CASSHRWFTGNTIYF.

V usage is TRBV9 and J usage is TRBJ1-1; unclear D gene. Germline CDR1 reads SGDLS; CDR2 reads YYNGEE. Trimming cost V 3 bases and J 3 bases, with 9 bases left between them. The CDR3 runs to 13 residues. The CDR3 is CASSERPHTEAFF. CDR3 nucleotides: TGTGCCAGCAGCGAACGACCTCACACTGAAGCTTTCTTT.

This chain uses TRBV9 with TRBJ1-2; D gene uncertain. The V end lost 0 bases, the J end lost 4 bases, and 13 bases lay between the germline ends. The length of the CDR3 is 15 residues. CDR1 SGDLS and CDR2 YYNGEE come from the germline V gene. CDR3 bases: TGTGCCAGCAGCGTAGCCGGGCGGGGTGGCTATGGCTACACCTTC. Its protein is CASSVAGRGGYGYTF. Supplemented by reference TRBV9 and TRBJ1-2, the full variable domain reads DSGVTQTPKHLITATGQRVTLRCSPRSGDLSVYWYQQSLDQGLQFLIQYYNGEERAKGNILERFSAQQFPDLHSELNLSSLELGDSALYFCASSVAGRGGYGYTFGSGTRLTVV.

The rearrangement links TRBV2 to TRBJ2-1; 9 bases agree with TRBD2. The CDR3 runs to 12 residues. J gave up 8 bases and V 6 bases, and 2 bases lay outside the gene matches. Per germline, CDR1 SNHLY and CDR2 FYNNEI. The CDR3 is CASRGLAHEQFF. The CDR3 nucleotides are TGTGCCAGCAGGGGACTAGCCCATGAGCAGTTCTTC.

The chain combines TRBV5-8 with TRBJ1-3, with D hard to call. CDR3 length: 15 residues. The V gene's germline CDR1 is SGHTS and CDR2 YDEGEE. Trimming left V 0 bases short and J 2 bases short, with 9 bases between. The CDR3 bases are TGTGCCAGCAGCTTGGGCGCGGGGACTGGAAACACCATATATTTT. Amino acid sequence: CASSLGAGTGNTIYF.

This clone was detected only once. This rearrangement joins TRBV28 to TRBJ1-5; D is possibly TRBD1 (6 bases). The CDR3 runs to 15 residues. Between the trimmed V and J ends, which lost 7 bases and 1 base, there was a span of 14 bases. Germline lookup yields CDR1 MDHEN and CDR2 SYDVKM. DNA of the CDR3: TGTGCCAGCATCACAGGGTCGGGGAGCAATCAGCCCCAGCATTTT. Translation: CASITGSGSNQPQHF.

This clone has just a few counts. The genes are TRBV11-3 and TRBJ1-1; D ambiguous. V lost 3 bases and J 2 bases, leaving 1 base between the germline ends. CDR1 is SGHNT and CDR2 is YENEEA in the germline V gene. The CDR3 length is 11 residues. CDR3: CASSFNTEAFF. The CDR3 coding sequence is TGTGCCAGCAGCTTTAACACTGAAGCTTTCTTT.

This clone was recorded once. The rearrangement joins TRBV5-1 to TRBJ2-7; D gene unclear. Germline CDR1 and CDR2: SGHRS and YFSETQ. The germline V and J ends were trimmed by 5 bases and 5 bases, with 14 bases remaining between them. The CDR3 runs to 13 residues. The CDR3 spells CASRLNSWNEQYF. The CDR3, as DNA: TGCGCCAGCAGGTTGAACAGTTGGAACGAGCAGTACTTC.

Regarding this clone: Lacking the conserved final phenylalanine or tryptophan, this CDR3 likely reflects a read error. The CDR3 region is CAWSVQGNTEAFL. CDR3 bases: TGTGCCTGGAGTGTACAAGGGAACACTGAAGCTTTCCTT. The chain couples TRBV30 to TRBJ1-1; D gene uncertain. Trimming pared 0 bases from V and 1 base from J, leaving 6 bases between. This CDR3 comprises 13 residues. Germline V lookup: CDR1 GTSNPN, CDR2 SVGIG (reference sequence).

The chain links TRBV7-2 to TRBJ1-2; possibly TRBD1 for D (6 bases). The ends were cut back, 5 bases at V and 10 bases at J, with 17 bases in the middle. The CDR3 runs to 13 residues. Germline CDR1 is SGHTA and CDR2 is FQGNSA. CDR3 protein: CASSPAFPGHYTF. The CDR3 DNA is TGTGCCAGCAGCCCTGCCTTTCCGGGACACTACACCTTC.

The chain has TRBV6-1 and TRBJ1-2; D unresolved. CDR3 length: 12 residues. Germline loops: CDR1 MNHNS, CDR2 SASEGT. Deletions cut 2 bases from V and 8 bases from J, with 9 bases between. Here the CDR3 DNA reads TGTGCCAGCAGTGAACGTGACTGGGGCTACACCTTC. This sequence encodes CASSERDWGYTF.

The rearrangement links TRBV12-5 to TRBJ2-1; 13 nucleotides agree with TRBD2. After removal of 7 bases from V and 9 bases from J, the junction contained 15 bases not matched to a gene. CDR3 length: 17 amino acids. In germline, CDR1 is LGHNT, CDR2 FRNRAP. As DNA, the CDR3 is TGTGCTAGTGTCCTATCTCCACTAGCGGGGGGGCCGGGTGAGCAGTTCTTC. Translation gives CASVLSPLAGGPGEQFF.

J is TRBJ2-5 and V is TRBV10-3, with 7 bases lining up with TRBD1. Germline loops: CDR1 ENHRY, CDR2 SYGVKD. The CDR3 spans 13 residues. V lost 10 bases to trimming and J lost 4 bases; unmatched junction nucleotides: 9. The CDR3 DNA reads TGTGCCACGGTACAGGGGTTGGGAGAGACCCAGTACTTC. It is translated as CATVQGLGETQYF.

The chain recombines TRBV7-8 with TRBJ2-5; TRBD2 matches at 10 bases. The CDR3 is 17 residues long. CDR1 and CDR2 (germline): SGHVS, FQNEAQ. V trimming: 5 bases; J trimming: 1 base; junction bases outside the gene matches: 10. CDR3 DNA: TGTGCCAGCAGCCCCATGATACTAGCGGGGACCCAAGAGACCCAGTACTTC. It codes for CASSPMILAGTQETQYF.

This clone was recorded a few times. This chain joins TRBV7-8 and TRBJ2-7; unclear D gene. Trimming took off 5 bases at V and 1 base at J, with 9 bases between the two ends. This CDR3 spans 13 amino acids. The V gene's germline CDR1 is SGHVS and CDR2 FQNEAQ. In DNA form, the CDR3 reads TGTGCCAGCAGCCAGCGACAATCCTACGAGCAGTACTTC. Its translation: CASSQRQSYEQYF.

This clone has a handful of counts. The rearrangement uses TRBV6-1 and TRBJ2-7; D is perhaps TRBD1 (6 bases). Trimming cost V 4 bases and J 2 bases, with 18 bases left between them. Germline V lookup: CDR1 MNHNS, CDR2 SASEGT. CDR3 length: 16 residues. The CDR3 DNA sequence: TGTGCCAGCAGTGGGGTTACCGGGACATCCGCCTACGAGCAGTACTTC. It specifies CASSGVTGTSAYEQYF.

This clone has a single count. V usage is TRBV28 and J usage is TRBJ2-3, with D perhaps matching TRBD1 (6 bases). The CDR3 has 15 amino acids. The germline gives CDR1 MDHEN, CDR2 SYDVKM. Trimming pared 7 bases from V and 2 bases from J, leaving 16 bases between. CDR3 protein: CASTGALPSTDTQYF. DNA for the CDR3: TGTGCCAGCACAGGGGCCCTCCCTTCCACAGATACGCAGTATTTT. The full variable domain, in which reference TRBV28 and TRBJ2-3 provide the parts outside the CDR3, is DVKVTQSSRYLVKRTGEKVFLECVQDMDHENMFWYRQDPGLGLRLIYFSYDVKMKEKGDIPEGYSVSREKKERFSLILESASTNQTSMYLCASTGALPSTDTQYFGPGTRLTVL.

This clone has only one observation. This chain connects TRBV6-2 or TRBV6-3 to TRBJ2-7; D gene uncertain. CDR1 and CDR2 (germline): MNHEY, SVGEGT. Deletions cut 3 bases from V and 4 bases from J, with 7 bases between. This CDR3 comprises 12 residues. The CDR3 bases are TGTGCCAGCAGTTATCGTTCGTACGAGCAGTACTTC. This encodes CASSYRSYEQYF.

The V gene is TRBV4-2, the J gene TRBJ1-4; D not certain. Germline lookup yields CDR1 LGHNA and CDR2 YNFKEQ. The CDR3 has 17 residues. Trimming stripped 0 bases from V and 5 bases from J, with 16 bases between. The CDR3 spells CASSQDRTVGRNEKLFF. The DNA for the CDR3 is TGTGCCAGCAGCCAAGACCGGACGGTCGGGCGCAATGAAAAACTGTTTTTT.

V gene TRBV7-9 combines with J gene TRBJ1-2, with a possible D match to TRBD1 (6 bases). The CDR3 totals 14 residues. CDR1 SEHNR and CDR2 FQNEAQ come from the germline V gene (reference sequence). V lost 0 bases and J 10 bases, leaving 15 bases between the germline ends. This chain's CDR3 is CASSLAQIRGNYTF. In DNA form, the CDR3 reads TGTGCCAGCAGCTTAGCTCAAATCAGGGGCAACTACACCTTC.

The chain has TRBV18 and TRBJ1-5; 12 bases fit TRBD1. CDR1 and CDR2 from the germline V gene are KGHSH and LQKENI. V trimming: 6 bases; J trimming: 7 bases; junction bases outside the gene matches: 7. This CDR3 comprises 15 residues. The CDR3 region has the DNA TGTGCCAGCTCCCCCGGGACAGGGGGCGGACAGCCCCAGCATTTT. It specifies CASSPGTGGGQPQHF.

This chain uses TRBV7-3 with TRBJ2-1; a weak D match, TRBD1 (6 bases). This CDR3 has 14 residues. Trimming took 7 bases from V and 14 from J, leaving 24 bases between them. Germline V lookup: CDR1 SGHTA, CDR2 FQGTGA. CDR3 DNA: TGTGCCAGCACCCTGGGGGCAGCAACGGAGGAAAAGTTCTTC. Amino acid sequence: CASTLGAATEEKFF.

The table lists this clone with a count of one. The V and J genes are TRBV9 and TRBJ1-2, with 10 bases fitting TRBD1. Trimming cost V 3 bases and J 4 bases; bases outside gene matches: 9. In germline, CDR1 is SGDLS, CDR2 YYNGEE. The CDR3 consists of 16 residues. The CDR3 spells CASSALRQGAGYGYTF. The CDR3 bases are TGTGCCAGCAGCGCCCTACGACAGGGGGCCGGCTATGGCTACACCTTC.

The count of this clone is one. The chain combines TRBV11-3 with TRBJ2-1; TRBD2 matches at 9 bases. This CDR3 contains 15 residues. CDR1 is SGHNT, CDR2 YENEEA, per germline. Unmatched junction bases numbered 6, after V lost 2 bases and J lost 7 bases. The CDR3 sequence is CASSLTSGRENEQFF. In DNA form, the CDR3 reads TGTGCCAGCAGCTTAACTAGCGGGCGCGAGAATGAGCAGTTCTTC.

The rearrangement uses TRBV5-4 and TRBJ1-2, with a tentative D call TRBD1 (5 bases). Trimming stripped 4 bases from V and 3 bases from J, with 16 bases between. CDR3 length: 15 residues. Looked up from germline, CDR1 is SGHNT and CDR2 is YYREEE (reference sequence). Written as DNA, the CDR3 is TGTGCCAGCAGCGCCGGGACCGGAGGAGACTATGGCTACACCTTC. It encodes CASSAGTGGDYGYTF.

The V call is TRBV27, the J call TRBJ1-1, with D unresolved. The V end lost 4 bases, the J end lost 1 base, and 7 bases lay between the germline ends. This CDR3 contains 13 residues. Germline loops: CDR1 MNHEY, CDR2 SMNVEV (reference sequence). As DNA, the CDR3 is TGTGCCAGCAGTTCCCGCACGAACACTGAAGCTTTCTTT. Translated, it gives CASSSRTNTEAFF.

The chain combines TRBV12-3 or TRBV12-4 with TRBJ2-1, with D tentatively TRBD2 (5 bases). This CDR3 spans 11 amino acids. Trimming took off 3 bases at V and 10 bases at J, with 7 bases between the two ends. CDR3 bases: TGTGCCAGCAGTTTCAGAGGGGAGCAGTTCTTC. It codes for CASSFRGEQFF.

The V gene is TRBV11-2, the J gene TRBJ1-5, with 9 bases fitting TRBD1. The CDR3 extends over 16 amino acids. Losses at the gene ends were 4 bases for V and 3 bases for J; bases not matched to a gene: 7. Germline lookup yields CDR1 SGHAT and CDR2 FQNNGV. The CDR3 DNA follows: TGTGCCAGCAGCTCACGGACAGGGGCCTACAATCAGCCCCAGCATTTT. Its translation: CASSSRTGAYNQPQHF.